What follows is one T cell receptor beta chain and its context. The antigen is undetermined. This CDR3 comprises 18 residues. Looked up from germline, CDR1 is SNHLY and CDR2 is FYNNEI. V dropped 4 bases and J dropped 0 bases, with 19 bases sitting between them. The source of the sample is a study of CD8 T cells in ankylosing spondylitis. Study results and limitations: Disease-linked clones had a CD8+ phenotype and relatively low frequency in peripheral blood. For ankylosing spondylitis blood, a TCR beta motif of under ten highly homologous variants appeared characteristic. Previous work reported some of these motif variants in the synovial fluid and blood of reactive arthritis.

Each CDR3 protein is one row after TCRdb ran MiXCR on the 5' RACE reads. The sample yields around 220,000 distinct CDR3 sequences, 15% to 20% seen once. The sequenced material came from blood, either unsorted or a sorted T cell fraction (not recorded which). J is TRBJ2-1 and V is TRBV2, with D tentatively TRBD2 (5 bases). The sequence derives from a male donor with ankylosing spondylitis. The CDR3 is CASSAVGSLASSYNEQFF. The CDR3 coding sequence is TGTGCCAGCAGTGCGGTAGGCTCTCTAGCTAGCTCCTACAATGAGCAGTTCTTC.